The present T cell receptor beta chain was sequenced within a study of shared clonotypes between healthy human individuals. Study summary: Aged 18 to 49, the donors were two women and a few men. Study-wide points: In contrast to clonotypes shared by all four donors, non-shared clonotypes had lower generation probabilities.

Sorted subsets were amplified in replicate PCRs using 200 ng DNA, 30,000 to 35,000 T cell genomes. Sequencing used immunoSEQ multiplex PCR; TCRdb keeps in-frame clones, though not all of them. The profile shows under 200,000 clones, about 93% of them singletons. Germline V gene sequence: CDR1 SGHDT, CDR2 YYEEEE. This CDR3 is 13 amino acids long. Notes on this clone: Antigen unknown.

What was sequenced was naive CD4+ T cells sorted from blood. Subset denoted: CD45RA+ positively selected. This TCR was sampled from a woman between 25 and 40 years old in good health. The chain uses TRBV5-6 and TRBJ2-5, with unresolved D. The J call is in doubt because the DNA end fits TRBJ2-7 better. This CDR3 is CASSTAQSYEQYF. DNA for the CDR3: TGTGCCAGCAGCACGGCGCAGTCCTACGAGCAGTACTTC.